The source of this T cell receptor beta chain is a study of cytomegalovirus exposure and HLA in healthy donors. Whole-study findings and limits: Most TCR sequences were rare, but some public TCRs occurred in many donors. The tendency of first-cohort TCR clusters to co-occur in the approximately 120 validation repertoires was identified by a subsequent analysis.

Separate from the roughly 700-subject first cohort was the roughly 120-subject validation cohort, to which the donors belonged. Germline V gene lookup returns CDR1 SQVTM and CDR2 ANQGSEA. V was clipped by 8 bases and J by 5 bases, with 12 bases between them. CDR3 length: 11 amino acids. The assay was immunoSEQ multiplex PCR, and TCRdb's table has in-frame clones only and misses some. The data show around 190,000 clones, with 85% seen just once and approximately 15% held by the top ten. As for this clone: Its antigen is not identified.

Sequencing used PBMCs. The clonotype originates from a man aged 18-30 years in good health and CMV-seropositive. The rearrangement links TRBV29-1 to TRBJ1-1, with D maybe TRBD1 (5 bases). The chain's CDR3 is CSHFGGTEAFF. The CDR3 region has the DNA TGCAGCCACTTTGGGGGGACTGAAGCTTTCTTT.